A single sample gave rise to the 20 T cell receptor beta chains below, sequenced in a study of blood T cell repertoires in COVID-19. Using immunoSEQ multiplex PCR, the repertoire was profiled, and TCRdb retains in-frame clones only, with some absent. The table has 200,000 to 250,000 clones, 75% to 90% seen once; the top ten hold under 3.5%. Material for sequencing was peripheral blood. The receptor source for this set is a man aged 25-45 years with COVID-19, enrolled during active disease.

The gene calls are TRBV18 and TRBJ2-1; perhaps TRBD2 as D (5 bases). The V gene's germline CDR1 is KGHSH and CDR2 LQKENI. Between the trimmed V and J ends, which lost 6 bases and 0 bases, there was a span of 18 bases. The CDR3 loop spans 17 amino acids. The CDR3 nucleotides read TGTGCCAGCTCTCTCCGGACTTCCCAACGCTCCTACAATGAGCAGTTCTTC. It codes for CASSLRTSQRSYNEQFF.

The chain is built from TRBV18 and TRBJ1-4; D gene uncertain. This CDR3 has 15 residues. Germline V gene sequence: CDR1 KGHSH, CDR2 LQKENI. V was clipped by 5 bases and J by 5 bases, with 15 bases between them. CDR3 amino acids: CASSETSGSNEKLFF. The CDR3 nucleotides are TGTGCCAGCTCAGAGACTTCCGGAAGCAATGAAAAACTGTTTTTT.

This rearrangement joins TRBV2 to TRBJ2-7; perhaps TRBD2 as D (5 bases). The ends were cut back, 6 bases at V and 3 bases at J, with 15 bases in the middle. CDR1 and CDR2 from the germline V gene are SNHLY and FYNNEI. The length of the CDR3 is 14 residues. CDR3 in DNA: TGTGCCAGCAGGAGGTACGGGGTCGGCTACGAGCAGTACTTC. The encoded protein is CASRRYGVGYEQYF.

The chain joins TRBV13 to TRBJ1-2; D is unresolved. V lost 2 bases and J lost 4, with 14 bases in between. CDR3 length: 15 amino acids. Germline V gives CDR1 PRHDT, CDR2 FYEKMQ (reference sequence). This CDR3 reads CASSLTRTGFYGYTF. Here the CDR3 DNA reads TGTGCCAGCAGCTTAACCCGGACGGGGTTCTATGGCTACACCTTC.

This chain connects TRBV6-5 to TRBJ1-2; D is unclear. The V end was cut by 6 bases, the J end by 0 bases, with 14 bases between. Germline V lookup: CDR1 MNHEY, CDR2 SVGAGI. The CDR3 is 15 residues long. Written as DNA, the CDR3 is TGTGCCAGCAGCTTGGACTACGAGTCTAACTATGGCTACACCTTC. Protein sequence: CASSLDYESNYGYTF.

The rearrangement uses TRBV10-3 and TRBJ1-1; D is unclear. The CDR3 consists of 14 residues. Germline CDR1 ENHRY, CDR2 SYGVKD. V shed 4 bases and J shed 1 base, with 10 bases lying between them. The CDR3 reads CAISGAGANTEAFF. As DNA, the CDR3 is TGTGCCATCAGTGGGGCAGGCGCGAACACTGAAGCTTTCTTT.

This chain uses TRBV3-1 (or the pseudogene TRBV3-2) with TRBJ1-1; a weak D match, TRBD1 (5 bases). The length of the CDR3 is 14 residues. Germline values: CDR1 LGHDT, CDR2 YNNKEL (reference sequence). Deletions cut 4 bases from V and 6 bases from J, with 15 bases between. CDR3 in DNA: TGTGCCAGCAGCCGACTGGGGGGGGTGGCTGAAGCTTTCTTT. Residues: CASSRLGGVAEAFF.

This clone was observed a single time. The CDR3 bases are TGTGCCAGCAAACGGGGGGAGCAAGAGACCCAGTACTTC. It translates to CASKRGEQETQYF. The chain uses TRBV7-9 and TRBJ2-5; TRBD2 agrees at 7 bases. The CDR3 totals 13 residues. Germline V CDR1 and CDR2: SEHNR, FQNEAQ (reference sequence). V was pared by 7 bases and J by 2 bases, with 4 bases of the junction left unmatched.

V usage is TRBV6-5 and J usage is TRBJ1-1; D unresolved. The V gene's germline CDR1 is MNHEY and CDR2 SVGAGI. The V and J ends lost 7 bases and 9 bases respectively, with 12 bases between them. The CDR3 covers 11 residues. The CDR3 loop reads CASTINKKAFF. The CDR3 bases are TGTGCCAGCACCATTAACAAGAAAGCTTTCTTT.

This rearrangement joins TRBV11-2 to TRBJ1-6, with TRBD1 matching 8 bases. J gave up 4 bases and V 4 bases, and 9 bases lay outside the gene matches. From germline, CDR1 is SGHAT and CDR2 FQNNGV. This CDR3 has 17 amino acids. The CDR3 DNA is TGTGCCAGCAGCTCCCGCCAGGGGGCCCGATATAATTCACCCCTCCACTTT. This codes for CASSSRQGARYNSPLHF.

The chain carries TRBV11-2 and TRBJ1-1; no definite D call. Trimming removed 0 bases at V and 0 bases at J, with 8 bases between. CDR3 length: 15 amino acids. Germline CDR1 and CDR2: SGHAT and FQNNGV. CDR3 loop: CASSLEPVLNTEAFF. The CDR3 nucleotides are TGTGCCAGCAGCTTAGAACCGGTCCTGAACACTGAAGCTTTCTTT.

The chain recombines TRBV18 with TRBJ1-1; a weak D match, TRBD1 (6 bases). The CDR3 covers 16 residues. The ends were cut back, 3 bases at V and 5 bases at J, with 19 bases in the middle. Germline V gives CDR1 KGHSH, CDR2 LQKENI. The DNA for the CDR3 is TGTGCCAGCTCACCGGCGGCGACAGGAATAGGAACTGAAGCTTTCTTT. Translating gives CASSPAATGIGTEAFF.

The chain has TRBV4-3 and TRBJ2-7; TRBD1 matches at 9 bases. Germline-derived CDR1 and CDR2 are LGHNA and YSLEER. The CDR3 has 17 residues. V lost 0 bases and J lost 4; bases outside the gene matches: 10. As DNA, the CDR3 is TGCGCCAGCAGCCAAGATCGGGCTCCGGGACAGGGTTACGAGCAGTACTTC. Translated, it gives CASSQDRAPGQGYEQYF.

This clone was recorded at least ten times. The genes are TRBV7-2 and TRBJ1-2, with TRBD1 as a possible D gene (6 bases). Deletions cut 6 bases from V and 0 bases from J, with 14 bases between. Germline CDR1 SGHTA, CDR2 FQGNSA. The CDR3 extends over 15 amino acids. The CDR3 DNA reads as TGTGCCAGCAGTTTGCAGGGGAGTTCTAACTATGGCTACACCTTC. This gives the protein CASSLQGSSNYGYTF.

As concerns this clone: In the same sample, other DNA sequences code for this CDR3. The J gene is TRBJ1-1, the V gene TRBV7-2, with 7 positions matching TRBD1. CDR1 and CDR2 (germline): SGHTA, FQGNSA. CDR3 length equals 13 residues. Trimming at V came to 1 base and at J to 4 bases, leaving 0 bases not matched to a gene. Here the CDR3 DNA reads TGTGCCAGCAGCTTAGACAGGGGCACTGAAGCTTTCTTT. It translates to CASSLDRGTEAFF.

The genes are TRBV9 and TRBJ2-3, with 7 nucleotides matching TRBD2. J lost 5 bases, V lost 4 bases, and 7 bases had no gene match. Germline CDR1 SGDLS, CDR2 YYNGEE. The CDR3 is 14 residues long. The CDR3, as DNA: TGTGCCAGCAGCCCAGGGACTAATGGAGATACGCAGTATTTT. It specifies CASSPGTNGDTQYF.

The CDR3: CASSLDRGSGRGEQFF. The CDR3 DNA sequence: TGTGCCAGCAGCTTAGACCGCGGGAGTGGCCGTGGTGAGCAGTTCTTC. The chain carries TRBV7-2 and TRBJ2-1, with 7 nucleotides matching TRBD2. Germline trimming cut 1 base from V and 9 bases from J; bases unmatched to any gene: 12. The CDR3 totals 16 residues. Looked up from germline, CDR1 is SGHTA and CDR2 is FQGNSA.

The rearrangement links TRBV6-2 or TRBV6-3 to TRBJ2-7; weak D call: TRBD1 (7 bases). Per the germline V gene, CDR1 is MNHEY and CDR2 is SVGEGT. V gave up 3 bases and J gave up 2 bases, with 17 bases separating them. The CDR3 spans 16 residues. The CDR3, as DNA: TGTGCCAGCAGTTATGGGGGGAGACAGGGAGCCTACGAGCAGTACTTC. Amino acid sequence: CASSYGGRQGAYEQYF.

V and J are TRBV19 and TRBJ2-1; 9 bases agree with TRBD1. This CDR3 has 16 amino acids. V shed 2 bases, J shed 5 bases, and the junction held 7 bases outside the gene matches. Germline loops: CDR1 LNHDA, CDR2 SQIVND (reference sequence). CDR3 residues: CASSILTGGPNNEQFF. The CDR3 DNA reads TGTGCCAGTAGTATACTTACAGGGGGCCCAAACAATGAGCAGTTCTTC.

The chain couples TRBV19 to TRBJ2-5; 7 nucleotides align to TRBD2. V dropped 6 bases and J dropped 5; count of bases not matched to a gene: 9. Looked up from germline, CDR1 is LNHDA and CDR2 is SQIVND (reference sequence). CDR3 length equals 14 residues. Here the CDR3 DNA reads TGTGCCAGTAGCCCGACGGGGGGTATGGAGACCCAGTACTTC. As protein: CASSPTGGMETQYF.